The next 20 T cell receptor beta chains were all read from a single sample in a study of tissue T cells after allogeneic stem cell transplantation. Libraries were prepared by immunoSEQ multiplex PCR; TCRdb keeps only in-frame clonotypes and omits some of them. Of 1,700 or so clones listed, roughly 50% are singletons. Noted time point: mouse harvest day 14 after allogeneic transplant. Mouse grafts combined 10^7 T-cell-depleted bone marrow cells with 10^6 splenic CD5+ T cells. The sequenced material came from gut tissue. Receptor source: a female BALB/c mouse given C57BL/6 T cells with graft-versus-host disease after an allogeneic hematopoietic cell transplant.

About this clone: The genes are named according to mouse. The read gets to within 1 residue of the CDR3 end, and the germline J gene fills in the rest. The V gene is TRBV3, the J gene TRBJ2-2; tentative D call: TRBD2 (5 bases). Trimming left V 5 bases short and J 0 bases short, with 10 bases between. Germline lookup yields CDR1 SNHLY and CDR2 FYNGKV (reference sequence). The CDR3 contains 15 residues. CDR3 amino acids: CASSADFANTGQLYF. The part of the CDR3 DNA that was read is TGTGCCAGCAGCGCGGACTTTGCAAACACCGGGCAGCTCTAC. Full variable domain (outside the CDR3, taken from reference TRBV3 and TRBJ2-2): GPKVLQIPSHQIIDMGQMVTLNCDPVSNHLYFYWYKQILGQQMEFLVNFYNGKVMEKSKLFKDQFSVERPDGSYFTLKIQPTALEDSAVYFCASSADFANTGQLYFGEGSKLTVL.

About this clone itself: Each gene name is a mouse one. The covered CDR3 bases are TGCTCCAGCAGTCAATCGGGGGAAGTCTTC. Translating gives CSSSQSGEVF. The whole CDR3 protein is CSSSQSGEVFF. V is TRBV23 and J is TRBJ1-1. The observed sequence ends 1 residue before the CDR3 terminus, with the missing tail filled in from the germline J gene. CDR3 length: 11 amino acids. Germline V lookup: CDR1 KGHTA, CDR2 FQNQQP.

On this clone itself: Each gene name is a mouse one. The CDR3 extends 1 residue past the end of the read, so its final part is completed from the germline J gene. The chain joins TRBV13-2 to TRBJ2-7, with 12 nucleotides matching TRBD2. The trim removed 2 bases at V and 4 bases at J, leaving 1 base unmatched. Per germline, CDR1 NNHNN and CDR2 SYGAGS (reference sequence). The CDR3 is 14 residues long. The CDR3 sequence: CASGEGLGGYEQYF. The CDR3 DNA, read in part, is TGTGCCAGCGGTGAGGGACTGGGGGGTTATGAACAGTAC.

This clone was detected only a few times. All gene names here are mouse names. The DNA ends 1 residue before the CDR3 does, and the rest of the CDR3 is filled in from the germline J gene. The chain links TRBV26 to TRBJ1-5; D ambiguous. V lost 2 bases, J lost 0 bases, and 8 bases lay in between. This CDR3 contains 15 residues. Germline-derived CDR1 and CDR2 are KGHPV and FQNQEV (reference sequence). The CDR3 region is CASSLTAYNNQAPLF. The sequenced CDR3 bases are TGTGCCAGCAGTCTGACAGCTTATAACAACCAGGCTCCGCTT.

This clone appeared a few times. Gene names denote mouse genes. From the germline J gene comes the end of the CDR3, since the read stops 1 residue before it. This sequence joins TRBV26 and TRBJ2-7; D may be TRBD2 (7 bases). The germline V and J ends were trimmed by 0 bases and 4 bases, with 10 bases remaining between them. CDR1 KGHPV and CDR2 FQNQEV come from the germline V gene (reference sequence). This CDR3 has 14 residues. The sequenced CDR3 bases are TGTGCCAGCAGTCTGTCGTGGGGGGCGTATGAACAGTAC. Translating it yields CASSLSWGAYEQY. From start to end, the CDR3 is CASSLSWGAYEQYF.

Comments on this clone: Gene names refer to mouse genes. Sequencing ends 1 residue short of the CDR3 end; the germline J gene provides the rest. V usage is TRBV14 and J usage is TRBJ2-7; D is uncertain. The V gene's germline CDR1 is SGHDT and CDR2 FRDEAV. V was clipped by 2 bases and J by 0 bases, with 6 bases between them. This CDR3 comprises 13 residues. The covered CDR3 bases are TGTGCCAGCAGTTTATCCAGCTCCTATGAACAGTAC. Its protein product is CASSLSSSYEQY. The whole CDR3 sequence is CASSLSSSYEQYF.

This clone was seen a handful of times. Any gene name here is a mouse gene name. With the read ending 1 residue before the CDR3 end, the germline J gene is used to fill in that end. The chain carries TRBV5 and TRBJ2-4; D is perhaps TRBD1 or TRBD2 (5 bases each). CDR1 LGHNA and CDR2 YNLKQL come from the germline V gene (reference sequence). V shed 0 bases and J shed 1 base, with 11 bases lying between them. There are 16 residues in the CDR3. CDR3: CASSQDLGAGQNTLYF. The part of the CDR3 DNA that was read is TGTGCCAGCAGCCAAGATCTTGGGGCTGGTCAAAACACCTTGTAC.

Comment on this clone: Germline and genes: mouse. The sequence runs out 1 residue before the end of the CDR3; the remainder is reconstructed from the germline J gene. The chain carries TRBV19 and TRBJ2-3, with D perhaps matching TRBD2 (6 bases). The CDR3 has 15 residues. Germline lookup yields CDR1 FNHDT and CDR2 SITEND (reference sequence). V gave up 5 bases and J gave up 0 bases, with 13 bases separating them. CDR3 DNA (partial): TGTGCCAGCAGCCTCATTTGGGGGAGTGCAGAAACGCTGTAT. Protein: CASSLIWGSAETLY. The whole CDR3 region reads CASSLIWGSAETLYF. The full variable domain, its missing parts supplied by reference TRBV19 and TRBJ2-3, is GGIITQTPKFLIGQEGQKLTLKCQQNFNHDTMYWYRQDSGKGLRLIYYSITENDLQKGDLSEGYDASREKKSSFSLTVTSAQKNEMAVFLCASSLIWGSAETLYFGSGTRLTVL.

By its share, this clone is large. Genes and germline are mouse. CDR3 in amino acids: CASSLIGGGAETLYF. CDR3 bases read: TGTGCCAGCAGTCTGATTGGGGGCGGTGCAGAAACGCTGTAT. The rearrangement joins TRBV26 to TRBJ2-3; D may correspond to TRBD1 or TRBD2 (6 bases each). The missing CDR3 end, 1 residue past where the read stops, is filled in from the germline J gene. The V gene's germline CDR1 is KGHPV and CDR2 FQNQEV (reference sequence). The CDR3 runs to 15 residues. V lost 2 bases and J lost 1, with 10 bases in between.

Concerning this clone: The germline and genes are mouse ones. Read coverage stops 1 residue before the CDR3 terminus; the germline J gene supplies the remainder. The chain employs TRBV12-1 and TRBJ2-1, with TRBD2 matching over 12 bases. The length of the CDR3 is 14 residues. Germline V CDR1 and CDR2: SGHSN, HYEKVE. V lost 7 bases and J lost 3; bases outside the gene matches: 3. CDR3 in amino acids: CASRDWGVYAEQFF. Partial CDR3 DNA: TGTGCCAGTCGGGACTGGGGGGTCTATGCTGAGCAGTTC.

As for this clone: The gene names given are mouse names. From the germline J gene comes the end of the CDR3, since the read stops 1 residue before it. This rearrangement joins TRBV5 to TRBJ2-3; 7 bases match TRBD1. Unmatched junction bases numbered 4, after V lost 4 bases and J lost 0 bases. Germline CDR1 and CDR2: LGHNA and YNLKQL (reference sequence). This CDR3 region has 15 residues. CDR3 bases read: TGTGCCAGCAGCCCGGGACAGCATAGTGCAGAAACGCTGTAT. Its translation is CASSPGQHSAETLY. The complete CDR3 reads CASSPGQHSAETLYF.

About this clone itself: Mouse germline and gene names are used. The CDR3 is cut off 1 residue early in the read; its end comes from the germline J gene. The chain has TRBV13-2 and TRBJ2-5, with 9 bases that match TRBD1. Germline V lookup: CDR1 NNHNN, CDR2 SYGAGS (reference sequence). Trimming took 5 bases from V and 2 from J; bases not matched to a gene: 0. CDR3 length: 13 residues. The CDR3 bases that were read are TGTGCCAGCGGGGACAGGGGCCAAGACACCCAGTAC. Translating gives CASGDRGQDTQY. In full, the CDR3 reads CASGDRGQDTQYF.

This clone was found a few times. The genes are named according to mouse. The sequenced fragment ends 1 residue before the CDR3 boundary, so the rest is inferred from the germline J gene. This chain connects TRBV12-1 to TRBJ1-4, with D possibly matching TRBD1 (5 bases). The CDR3 is made up of 13 amino acids. The V gene's germline CDR1 is SGHSN and CDR2 HYEKVE. The V gene lost 2 bases and the J gene lost 5 bases, with 8 bases spanning the gap. The CDR3 here is CASSPQGNERLFF. The covered CDR3 bases are TGTGCCAGCTCTCCCCAGGGAAACGAAAGATTATTT. Full variable domain (missing parts from reference TRBV12-1 and TRBJ1-4): DSGVVQSPRHIIKEKGGRSVLTCIPISGHSNVVWYQQTLGKELKFLIQHYEKVERDKGFLPSRFSVQQFDDYHSEMNMSALELEDSAMYFCASSPQGNERLFFGHGTKLSVL.

Worth noting for this clone: Mouse gene names apply. The read is 1 residue too short to cover the CDR3 end, so that end is filled in from the germline J gene. The chain joins TRBV23 to TRBJ1-1. The germline CDR1 and CDR2 sequences are KGHTA and FQNQQP. This CDR3 is built from 13 residues. CDR3 protein: CSSSQGTNTEVFF. Incomplete CDR3 DNA: TGCTCCAGCAGTCAAGGGACAAACACAGAAGTCTTC. Filled out from reference TRBV23 and TRBJ1-1, the complete variable domain reads DAAVTQKPRYLIKMKGQEAEMKCIPEKGHTAVFWYQQKQSKELKFLIYFQNQQPLDQIDMVKERFSAVCPSSSLCSLGIRTCEAEDSALYLCSSSQGTNTEVFFGKGTRLTVV.

About this clone itself: The genes are named according to mouse. This chain's CDR3 is CASSLDRGISQNTLYF. The sequenced CDR3 bases are TGTGCCAGCAGCTTAGACAGGGGAATAAGTCAAAACACCTTGTAC. The genes are TRBV3 and TRBJ2-4, with TRBD1 matching over 7 bases. The read halts 1 residue ahead of the CDR3 end, with the missing end drawn from the germline J gene. The germline V gene has CDR1 SNHLY and CDR2 FYNGKV (reference sequence). V lost 1 base, J lost 0 bases, and 4 bases stayed unmatched. CDR3 length equals 16 residues. The full variable domain, rest sourced from reference TRBV3 and TRBJ2-4, is GPKVLQIPSHQIIDMGQMVTLNCDPVSNHLYFYWYKQILGQQMEFLVNFYNGKVMEKSKLFKDQFSVERPDGSYFTLKIQPTALEDSAVYFCASSLDRGISQNTLYFGAGTRLSVL.

With regard to this clone: Gene names and germline refer to mouse. Sequencing ends 1 residue short of the CDR3 end; the germline J gene provides the rest. The V call is TRBV5, the J call TRBJ1-3, with no clear D. V was cut by 0 bases and J by 0 bases, with 6 bases left in between. CDR1 and CDR2 from the germline V gene are LGHNA and YNLKQL (reference sequence). The CDR3 totals 15 residues. The CDR3 is CASSQDSLSGNTLYF. The sequenced CDR3 bases are TGTGCCAGCAGCCAAGATTCCCTTTCTGGAAATACGCTCTAT.

This clone was seen a handful of times. Genes and germline come from the mouse. The read terminates 1 residue ahead of where the CDR3 ends, so the germline J gene completes it. The chain combines TRBV3 with TRBJ2-4; 10 bases map to TRBD2. V lost 4 bases, J lost 1 base, and 2 bases stayed unmatched. The CDR3 sequence is 15 residues long. Germline CDR1 reads SNHLY; CDR2 reads FYNGKV (reference sequence). The CDR3 is CASSSDWGGQNTLYF. The covered CDR3 bases are TGTGCCAGCAGCTCAGACTGGGGGGGTCAAAACACCTTGTAC.

In regard to this clone: The germline and genes are mouse ones. Coverage ceases 1 residue before the CDR3 finishes, and the germline J gene fills in the end. This chain joins TRBV12-1 and TRBJ2-1; the match to TRBD2 covers 9 bases. V trimming: 1 base; J trimming: 4 bases; junction bases outside the gene matches: 4. The CDR3 has 15 amino acids. Germline V lookup: CDR1 SGHSN, CDR2 HYEKVE. CDR3 loop: CASSLRDWAYAEQFF. The sequenced part of the CDR3 DNA is TGTGCCAGCTCTCTTCGGGACTGGGCTTATGCTGAGCAGTTC.

Details on this clone: Mouse germline and gene names are used. The read gets to within 1 residue of the CDR3 end, and the germline J gene fills in the rest. The rearrangement links TRBV12-2 to TRBJ2-3, with TRBD2 matching over 10 bases. The J segment lost 0 bases and the V segment lost 2 bases, leaving 1 base of the junction unmatched. This CDR3 has 15 residues. Per germline, CDR1 SGHLS and CDR2 HYDKME. The CDR3 loop reads CASSPGGASAETLYF. The covered CDR3 bases are TGTGCCAGCTCTCCTGGGGGGGCCAGTGCAGAAACGCTGTAT.

This clone came up a few times. The genes and germline here are from mouse. The observed sequence ends 1 residue before the CDR3 terminus, with the missing tail filled in from the germline J gene. This chain uses TRBV19 with TRBJ2-7; 12 nucleotides match TRBD1. This CDR3 contains 15 residues. Germline CDR1 and CDR2: FNHDT and SITEND (reference sequence). The junction had 8 bases not matched to a gene; V was cut back by 5 bases and J by 5 bases. The CDR3 reads CASSPGTGGYHEQYF. Partial CDR3 DNA: TGTGCCAGCAGCCCCGGGACAGGGGGCTACCATGAACAGTAC.